There are a few counts of the clone carrying this T cell receptor beta chain. This specimen comes from a study of regulatory T cells in long-lasting Graves disease. The CDR3 has 18 residues. J lost 0 bases, V lost 3 bases, and 4 bases had no gene match. Germline assignment: CDR1 LGHDT and CDR2 YNNKEL (reference sequence). Assembly of TCR beta libraries relied on iRepertoire HTBI primers together with Arm-PCR of CDR3 regions. TCRdb called the multiplex PCR reads again in MiXCR, with one record for every CDR3 protein. The sample includes roughly 400,000 distinct CDR3 sequences, 20% to 25% seen only once; the top ten take approximately 14%. Time point denoted: persistent/refractory GD, antithyroid drugs over 5 years with positive TRAb. PBMC-derived RNA was used for the TCR library.

The chain employs TRBV3-1 and TRBJ2-2; the match to TRBD2 covers 13 bases. Sequenced here: peripheral blood mononuclear cells (PBMCs), sampled when the disease was refractory, from a patient treated with antithyroid drugs. The source is a female donor with Graves disease. The CDR3 nucleotides are TGTGCCAGCAGCCACTTGGGACTAGCGGGAACGAACACCGGGGAGCTGTTTTTT. Translated: CASSHLGLAGTNTGELFF.